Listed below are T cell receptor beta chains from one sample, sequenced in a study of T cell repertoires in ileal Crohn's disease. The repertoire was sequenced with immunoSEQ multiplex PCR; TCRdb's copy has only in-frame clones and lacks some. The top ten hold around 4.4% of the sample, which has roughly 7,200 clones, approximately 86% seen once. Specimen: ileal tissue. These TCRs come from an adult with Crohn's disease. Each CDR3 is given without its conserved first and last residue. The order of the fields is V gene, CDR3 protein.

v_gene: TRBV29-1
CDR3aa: SVSLAGEVEQY

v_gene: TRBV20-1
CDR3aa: SATGGMVGV

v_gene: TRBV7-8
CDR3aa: ASSLAGGGLGYT

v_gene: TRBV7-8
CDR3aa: ASSLGTGGGYEQY

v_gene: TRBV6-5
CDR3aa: ASSASGTSYNEQF

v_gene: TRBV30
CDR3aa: AWSVRGQSYGYT

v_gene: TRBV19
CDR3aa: ASSRDRANYGYT

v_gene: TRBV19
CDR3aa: ASTATGGAVQPQH

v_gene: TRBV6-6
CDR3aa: ASNTPGLAGVNEQF

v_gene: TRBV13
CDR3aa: ASSFERNSPLH

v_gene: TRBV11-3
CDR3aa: ASSSGLAGSGEQF

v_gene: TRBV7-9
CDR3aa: ASSSGYDYYGYT

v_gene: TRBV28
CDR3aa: ASSLSAGPTPYEQY

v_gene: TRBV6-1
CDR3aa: ASSGGLGQPQH

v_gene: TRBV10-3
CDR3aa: AISEFKGVGEDNEQF

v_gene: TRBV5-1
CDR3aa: ASSLITGAALH

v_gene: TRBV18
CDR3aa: ASSPSDKAMWDEKLF

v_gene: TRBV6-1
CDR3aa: ASSDLPGDYRSYEQY

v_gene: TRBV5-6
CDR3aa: ASSLGGFGTGELF

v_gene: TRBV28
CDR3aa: ASSGAQKAF

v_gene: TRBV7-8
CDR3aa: ASSLLRTGEWVRKNSPLH

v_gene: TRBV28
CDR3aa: ASSFAGTASEQY

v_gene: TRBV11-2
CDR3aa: ASSLSTDAYEQY

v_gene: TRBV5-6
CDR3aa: ASSLRLAALYNEQF

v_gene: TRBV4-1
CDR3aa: ASSPQGQGVKTQY

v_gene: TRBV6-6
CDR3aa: ASSDPAGTGPQH

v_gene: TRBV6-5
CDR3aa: ASSYLGGNTEAF

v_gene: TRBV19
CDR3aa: ASTFRLYSSTGDTNYGYT

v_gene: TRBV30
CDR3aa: AYDWFTEAF

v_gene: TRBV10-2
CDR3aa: ASSEFGRGPDTQY

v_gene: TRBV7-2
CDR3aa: ASSSLDRGVRGYT

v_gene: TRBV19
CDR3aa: AAARTGNQPQH

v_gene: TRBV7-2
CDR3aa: ASSVSGSHEQY

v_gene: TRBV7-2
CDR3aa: ASSSSTYSYNEQF

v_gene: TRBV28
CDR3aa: ASSPRPFTGHEDTDTQY

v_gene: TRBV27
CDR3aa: ASSGGTSGTGELF

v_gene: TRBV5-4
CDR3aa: ASSLGGIAGGADTQY

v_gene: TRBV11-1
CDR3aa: ASSSQQGRTEAF

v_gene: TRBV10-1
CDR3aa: ASSEWGRDNEQF

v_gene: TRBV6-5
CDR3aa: ASSQKGLGNQPQH

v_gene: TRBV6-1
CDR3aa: ASNLDRDTEAF

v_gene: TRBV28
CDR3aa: ASRDGRGRYQPQH

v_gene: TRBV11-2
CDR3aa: ASSILTSGGNNEQF

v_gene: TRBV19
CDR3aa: ASSRRVLSETQY